Shown below are 18 T cell receptor beta chains from a single sample sequenced in a study of molecular identifiers for immune sequencing clone quantification. One entry per CDR3 protein, called by TCRdb with MiXCR from the PCR reads. The sample consists of under 600,000 distinct CDR3 sequences, over 20% of them appearing once. The specimen sequenced was naive CD8+ T cells from blood, with Jurkat cell RNA spiked in. The subset: FACS-sorted CD8+CD4-CCR7+CD45RA+ naive T cells. The receptors were gathered from a human donor in good health. Some libraries in this study had Jurkat cell RNA spiked in.

As to this clonotype: Given a much more abundant clone one base away, this may be a read error. The V gene is TRBV27, the J gene TRBJ2-7, with D possibly being TRBD2 (5 bases). The V end was cut by 8 bases, the J end by 5 bases, with 22 bases between. The V gene's germline CDR1 is MNHEY and CDR2 SMNVEV (reference sequence). The CDR3 runs 15 residues. The CDR3 coding sequence is TGTGCCAGCGGCCTCGTTGTCGAGGGAGACCACGAGCAGTACTTC. Translating gives CASGLVVEGDHEQYF.

The CDR3 here is CASSYLGSTGELFF. The CDR3 DNA reads as TGTGCCAGCAGTTACCTGGGTAGCACCGGGGAGCTGTTTTTT. V and J are TRBV6-5 and TRBJ2-2; no definite D call. The length of the CDR3 is 14 residues. V lost 2 bases, J lost 4 bases, and 8 bases lay in between. CDR1 MNHEY and CDR2 SVGAGI come from the germline V gene.

This clonotype came up many times. This chain links TRBV4-3 with TRBJ2-7; tentative D call: TRBD2 (7 bases). Germline V gives CDR1 LGHNA, CDR2 YSLEER. The CDR3 runs 15 residues. With 0 bases removed from V and 5 bases from J, the gap between germline ends came to 14 bases. Here the CDR3 reads CASSQDKGGLDEQYF. The CDR3 DNA follows: TGCGCCAGCAGCCAAGATAAGGGGGGGCTGGACGAGCAGTACTTC.

The sample holds many counts of this clonotype. The chain joins TRBV20-1 to TRBJ2-7; possible D gene TRBD1, 5 bases. The V end lost 7 bases, the J end lost 3 bases, and 13 bases lay between the germline ends. Germline CDR1 DFQATT, CDR2 SNEGSKA (reference sequence). This CDR3 contains 12 residues. CDR3: CSVRGQGYEQYF. The CDR3 region has the DNA TGCAGTGTTAGGGGCCAGGGCTACGAGCAGTACTTC.

This clonotype was detected ten times or more. The chain is built from TRBV30 and TRBJ1-3; D is uncertain. This CDR3 has 12 residues. Germline V CDR1 and CDR2: GTSNPN, SVGIG (reference sequence). Trimming left V 3 bases short and J 4 bases short, with 7 bases between. CDR3 sequence reads: CAWSFMGNTIYF. The CDR3 DNA sequence: TGTGCCTGGAGCTTCATGGGAAACACCATATATTTT.

A note on this clonotype: A much larger clone sits a single nucleotide away, making a read error possible. The V and J genes are TRBV7-8 and TRBJ2-1, with D possibly being TRBD2 (6 bases). The CDR3 consists of 16 residues. The V end was cut by 4 bases, the J end by 4 bases, with 17 bases between. Germline CDR1 and CDR2: SGHVS and FQNEAQ. The CDR3: CASSSPGRGIYNEQFF. The CDR3 DNA reads TGTGCCAGCAGCTCACCGGGACGGGGGATTTACAATGAGCAGTTCTTC.

On this clonotype itself: The CDR3 does not end in the conserved phenylalanine or tryptophan, so this is likely a read error. Here the CDR3 DNA reads TGTGCCAGCAGCTTAGCAAACCCGATCACCACAGATACGCAGTATCTT. Encoded protein: CASSLANPITTDTQYL. This sequence joins TRBV7-2 and TRBJ2-3, with D unclear. Germline V gene data show CDR1 as SGHTA and CDR2 as FQGNSA. This CDR3 has 16 residues. The germline V and J ends were trimmed by 0 bases and 2 bases, with 12 bases remaining between them.

Many counts were recorded for this clonotype. This sequence joins TRBV2 and TRBJ2-3; D not certain. The CDR3 is 13 residues long. The V end lost 6 bases, the J end lost 0 bases, and 7 bases lay between the germline ends. Per the germline V gene, CDR1 is SNHLY and CDR2 is FYNNEI. CDR3 sequence (DNA): TGTGCCAGCAGGGCTCCTAGCACAGATACGCAGTATTTT. Its translation is CASRAPSTDTQYF.

This clonotype was found many times. This chain connects TRBV5-1 to TRBJ2-3, with D unresolved. The CDR3 covers 13 residues. Trimming cost V 2 bases and J 4 bases, with 8 bases left between them. Germline assignment: CDR1 SGHRS and CDR2 YFSETQ. CDR3 DNA: TGCGCCAGCAGCTTCACCGAAGCAGATACGCAGTATTTT. As protein: CASSFTEADTQYF.

The rearrangement links TRBV19 to TRBJ1-1; D possibly corresponds to TRBD1 (5 bases). The CDR3 loop spans 11 amino acids. Trimming took 10 bases from V and 6 from J, leaving 12 bases between them. Germline loops: CDR1 LNHDA, CDR2 SQIVND (reference sequence). As DNA, the CDR3 is TGTGCCACCAGCGGGGGGGCTGAAGCTTTCTTT. The encoded protein is CATSGGAEAFF. Full variable domain (remainder filled in from reference TRBV19 and TRBJ1-1): DGGITQSPKYLFRKEGQNVTLSCEQNLNHDAMYWYRQDPGQGLRLIYYSQIVNDFQKGDIAEGYSVSREKKESFPLTVTSAQKNPTAFYLCATSGGAEAFFGQGTRLTVV.

As to this clonotype: This may come from a read error, since a much larger clone is one base off. V gene TRBV5-1 combines with J gene TRBJ2-5, with a weak D call TRBD1 (5 bases). CDR3 length: 15 residues. Germline lookup yields CDR1 SGHRS and CDR2 YFSETQ. The CDR3 loop reads CVSSLGWGGEETQYF. CDR3 nucleotide sequence: TGCGTCAGCAGCTTGGGATGGGGCGGTGAAGAGACCCAGTACTTC.

About this clonotype itself: Just one base apart from a much larger clone, this may be a read error. The CDR3 ends on some other residue instead of the conserved phenylalanine or tryptophan, so this is likely a read error. In DNA form, the CDR3 reads TGTGCCAGCAGCTTACCGCATACGCAGTATCTT. Amino acids: CASSLPHTQYL. The genes are TRBV11-2 and TRBJ2-3; D is unresolved. Germline loops: CDR1 SGHAT, CDR2 FQNNGV. This CDR3 comprises 11 residues. V lost 2 bases, J lost 7 bases, and 4 bases lay in between.

The V call is TRBV5-5, the J call TRBJ1-2; 9 nucleotides align to TRBD1. The CDR3 has 16 residues. Per the germline V gene, CDR1 is SGHKS and CDR2 is YYEKEE (reference sequence). V lost 5 bases and J lost 7; bases outside the gene matches: 15. This chain's CDR3 is CASRFRDRVFSGGYTF. The DNA for the CDR3 is TGTGCCAGCAGATTCCGGGACAGGGTATTTTCAGGTGGCTACACCTTC. The entire variable domain, with the rest obtained from reference TRBV5-5 and TRBJ1-2, is as follows: DAGVTQSPTHLIKTRGQQVTLRCSPISGHKSVSWYQQVLGQGPQFIFQYYEKEERGRGNFPDRFSARQFPNYSSELNVNALLLGDSALYLCASRFRDRVFSGGYTFGSGTRLTVV.

To note about this clonotype: A much larger clone differs from this one at a single base, so this may be a read error. This rearrangement joins TRBV19 to TRBJ2-6; D is uncertain. V was pared by 3 bases and J by 0 bases, with 6 bases between. Germline CDR1 reads LNHDA; CDR2 reads SQIVND (reference sequence). This CDR3 region has 15 residues. The CDR3: CASSIRGSGANVLTF. The DNA of the CDR3 is TGTGCCAGTAGTATTAGAGGCTCTGGGGCCAACGTCCTGACTTTC.

The chain has TRBV23-1 and TRBJ2-2, with TRBD1 matching 10 bases. TRBV23-1 falls under the ORF class, with uncertain function. V shed 6 bases and J 4 bases; nucleotides not matched to a gene: 8. The CDR3 extends over 16 amino acids. In nucleotides, the CDR3 is TGCGCCAGCAGAGACCGGGACAGGGGACCCACCGGGGAGCTGTTTTTT. It is translated as CASRDRDRGPTGELFF.

This clonotype has only one observation. Since a much larger clone is just one base distant, this may be a read error. The chain combines TRBV4-1 with TRBJ2-3; D perhaps matches TRBD1 (6 bases). The J call may be in error: the DNA end matches TRBJ1-5 better. From germline, CDR1 is MGHRA and CDR2 YSYEKL. CDR3 length: 15 amino acids. The CDR3 DNA reads as TGCGCCAGCAGCCAAGGTGGGGGGGCCGGAGATACGCAGCATTTT. It specifies CASSQGGGAGDTQHF.

This clonotype was observed a handful of times. The V call is TRBV4-3, the J call TRBJ2-3; no clear D. Germline values: CDR1 LGHNA, CDR2 YSLEER. The ends were cut back, 3 bases at V and 1 base at J, with 8 bases in the middle. The CDR3 contains 14 residues. The DNA of the CDR3 is TGCGCCAGCAGCCATTCCAAGGGCACAGATACGCAGTATTTT. Protein product: CASSHSKGTDTQYF.

This clonotype has at least ten counts. The genes are TRBV20-1 and TRBJ2-3; 14 bases are shared with TRBD2. This CDR3 is 16 amino acids long. Germline V gives CDR1 DFQATT, CDR2 SNEGSKA (reference sequence). With 3 bases clipped from V and 4 bases from J, the junction kept 6 bases outside the gene matches. In DNA form, the CDR3 reads TGCAGTGCTAGGAGACTAGCGGGAGGGAGGGCAGATACGCAGTATTTT. Translated, it gives CSARRLAGGRADTQYF.